These T cell receptor beta chains were read from a single sample in a study of blood T cell repertoires in COVID-19. Assay: immunoSEQ multiplex PCR; the TCRdb copy retains only in-frame clones and omits some. The table records some 110,000 clones, about nine tenths of them present only once. Sequenced material: peripheral blood. The receptors come from a human donor in a cohort sampled during active COVID-19. Both conserved end residues are part of each CDR3. The D gene is left open where the match is weak. Some rows have no size entry. The others give once, few or many, or a class for an expanded clone.

v_gene: TRBV14; abundance: -; j_gene: TRBJ2-5; d_gene: TRBD2; CDR3nt: TGTGCCAGCAGCCAGGGGACCACTAGCGGGAGGAGGGAGACCCAGTACTTC; CDR3aa: CASSQGTTSGRRETQYF
v_gene: TRBV5-4; abundance: few; j_gene: TRBJ2-7; d_gene: TRBD1; CDR3nt: TGTGCCAGCAGCTTGGAGGGACAGGCCGCCTACGAGCAGTACTTC; CDR3aa: CASSLEGQAAYEQYF
v_gene: TRBV11-2; abundance: once; j_gene: TRBJ2-2; d_gene: -; CDR3nt: TGTGCCAGCAGCCTAGCGCGGACCGGGGAGCTGTTTTTT; CDR3aa: CASSLARTGELFF
v_gene: TRBV2; abundance: once; j_gene: TRBJ1-5; d_gene: TRBD1; CDR3nt: TGTGCCAGCAGCCGGGACAGAGTTTATAGCAATCAGCCCCAGCATTTT; CDR3aa: CASSRDRVYSNQPQHF
v_gene: TRBV11-2; abundance: -; j_gene: TRBJ2-7; d_gene: -; CDR3nt: TGTGCCAGCAGCTTCAGTACGGGAAGCTCCTACGAGCAGTACTTC; CDR3aa: CASSFSTGSSYEQYF
v_gene: TRBV5-1; abundance: few; j_gene: TRBJ2-7; d_gene: TRBD1; CDR3nt: TGCGCCAGCAGCTTGGTTCACAGGGGCAACGAGCAGTACTTC; CDR3aa: CASSLVHRGNEQYF
v_gene: TRBV27; abundance: -; j_gene: TRBJ2-7; d_gene: -; CDR3nt: TGTGCCAGCAGTGCCCAGGGGCTCCCCTACGAGCAGTACTTC; CDR3aa: CASSAQGLPYEQYF
v_gene: TRBV2; abundance: -; j_gene: TRBJ2-2; d_gene: TRBD2; CDR3nt: TGTGCCTCCAACAAGGGCGGGAGCGCGTCCACCGGGGAGCTGTTTTTT; CDR3aa: CASNKGGSASTGELFF
v_gene: TRBV10-2; abundance: -; j_gene: TRBJ2-5; d_gene: TRBD1; CDR3nt: TGCGCCAGCAGCGCAAGGGACAGAGGCCAAGAGACCCAGTACTTC; CDR3aa: CASSARDRGQETQYF
v_gene: TRBV5-7; abundance: -; j_gene: TRBJ2-7; d_gene: -; CDR3nt: TGTGCCAGAGGGGGAGGGGATTCCGACGAGCAGTACTTC; CDR3aa: CARGGGDSDEQYF
v_gene: TRBV5-4; abundance: -; j_gene: TRBJ2-7; d_gene: -; CDR3nt: TGTGCCAGCAGCTCCGGGACACTCTCCTACGAGCAGTACTTC; CDR3aa: CASSSGTLSYEQYF
v_gene: TRBV20-1; abundance: -; j_gene: TRBJ1-2; d_gene: -; CDR3nt: TGCAGTGCTAGTGATACATCGAATGGCTACACCTTC; CDR3aa: CSASDTSNGYTF
v_gene: TRBV3-1/TRBV3-2; abundance: -; j_gene: TRBJ2-5; d_gene: TRBD2; CDR3nt: TGTGCCAGCAGCCAAGATGGAAGCGGGGGGTGGGAGACCCAGTACTTC; CDR3aa: CASSQDGSGGWETQYF
v_gene: TRBV4-2; abundance: -; j_gene: TRBJ1-5; d_gene: -; CDR3nt: TGTGCCAGCAGCCAAGATCTGGCGCGGACACAGCCCCAGCATTTT; CDR3aa: CASSQDLARTQPQHF
v_gene: TRBV3-1/TRBV3-2; abundance: once; j_gene: TRBJ2-7; d_gene: TRBD2; CDR3nt: TGTGCCAGCAGCCCGAGTAGCGGGAGGTCCTACGAGCAGTACTTC; CDR3aa: CASSPSSGRSYEQYF
v_gene: TRBV28; abundance: -; j_gene: TRBJ2-6; d_gene: -; CDR3nt: TGTGCCAGCACACCCGACGGGGCTGGGGCCAACGTCCTGACTTTC; CDR3aa: CASTPDGAGANVLTF
v_gene: TRBV10-3; abundance: -; j_gene: TRBJ1-5; d_gene: -; CDR3nt: TGTGCCATCAGTGACATAGGGGAAGGTCAGCCCCAGCATTTT; CDR3aa: CAISDIGEGQPQHF
v_gene: TRBV5-5; abundance: -; j_gene: TRBJ2-1; d_gene: TRBD1; CDR3nt: TGTGCCAGCAGCGACCCGGGACAGGCCTACAATGAGCAGTTCTTC; CDR3aa: CASSDPGQAYNEQFF
v_gene: TRBV19; abundance: -; j_gene: TRBJ1-2; d_gene: -; CDR3nt: TGTGCCAGTAGTATTGGAGGGGATTACTATGGCTACACCTTC; CDR3aa: CASSIGGDYYGYTF
v_gene: TRBV18; abundance: -; j_gene: TRBJ2-2; d_gene: TRBD1; CDR3nt: TGTGCCAGCTCACCGCCGACAGGGGGCACCGGGGAGCTGTTTTTT; CDR3aa: CASSPPTGGTGELFF
v_gene: TRBV5-1; abundance: -; j_gene: TRBJ2-2; d_gene: TRBD1; CDR3nt: TGCGCCAGCTCGAGGGGGCCGGCCGGGGAGCTGTTTTTT; CDR3aa: CASSRGPAGELFF
v_gene: TRBV6-5; abundance: -; j_gene: TRBJ1-2; d_gene: -; CDR3nt: TGTGCCAGCAGACCAGGGCTTAGCTATGGCTACACCTTC; CDR3aa: CASRPGLSYGYTF
v_gene: TRBV5-8; abundance: -; j_gene: TRBJ2-7; d_gene: TRBD2; CDR3nt: TGTGCCAGCAGCTTGGCGCGCGGGACTAGCGGGAGCTACGAGCAGTACTTC; CDR3aa: CASSLARGTSGSYEQYF
v_gene: TRBV30; abundance: -; j_gene: TRBJ1-1; d_gene: -; CDR3nt: TGTGCCTGGAGTGAGGACAGTAACACTGAAGCTTTCTTT; CDR3aa: CAWSEDSNTEAFF
v_gene: TRBV11-3; abundance: -; j_gene: TRBJ2-2; d_gene: TRBD1; CDR3nt: TGTGCCAGCAGCTTAGGACTGGGACAGGGAGGTACCGGGGAGCTGTTTTTT; CDR3aa: CASSLGLGQGGTGELFF
v_gene: TRBV5-4; abundance: -; j_gene: TRBJ1-1; d_gene: -; CDR3nt: TGTGCCAGCAGCCGCTACGACACGAACACTGAAGCTTTCTTT; CDR3aa: CASSRYDTNTEAFF
v_gene: TRBV18; abundance: -; j_gene: TRBJ1-1; d_gene: -; CDR3nt: TGTGCCAGCTCACCACCTACAGGGAACATGAACACTGAAGCTTTCTTT; CDR3aa: CASSPPTGNMNTEAFF
v_gene: TRBV27; abundance: -; j_gene: TRBJ1-5; d_gene: -; CDR3nt: TGTGCCAGCAGTTCGATCCAGGGACACGATAGCAATCAGCCCCAGCATTTT; CDR3aa: CASSSIQGHDSNQPQHF
v_gene: TRBV10-2; abundance: -; j_gene: TRBJ1-5; d_gene: TRBD1; CDR3nt: TGCGCCAGCAGTGAGGCATCAGGGGGCAGTCAGCCCCAGCATTTT; CDR3aa: CASSEASGGSQPQHF
v_gene: TRBV7-2; abundance: -; j_gene: TRBJ2-5; d_gene: -; CDR3nt: TGTGCCAGCATTCGGGGGGCTCGGGAGACCCAGTACTTC; CDR3aa: CASIRGARETQYF
v_gene: TRBV19; abundance: once; j_gene: TRBJ2-6; d_gene: -; CDR3nt: TGTGCCAGTAAATTCGAGAGCTCTGGGGCCAACGTCCTGACTTTC; CDR3aa: CASKFESSGANVLTF
v_gene: TRBV13; abundance: -; j_gene: TRBJ2-1; d_gene: TRBD2; CDR3nt: TGTGCCAGCAGCTTCGTGATGATAGCGGGGGCCAATGAGCAGTTCTTC; CDR3aa: CASSFVMIAGANEQFF
v_gene: TRBV6-4; abundance: -; j_gene: TRBJ1-5; d_gene: -; CDR3nt: TGTGCCAGCAGTGTCTGGGCGGGTCAGCCCCAGCATTTT; CDR3aa: CASSVWAGQPQHF
v_gene: TRBV29-1; abundance: -; j_gene: TRBJ1-1; d_gene: TRBD1; CDR3nt: TGCAGCGTTTCGACAGGGTTGAACACTGAAGCTTTCTTT; CDR3aa: CSVSTGLNTEAFF
v_gene: TRBV19; abundance: -; j_gene: TRBJ1-1; d_gene: -; CDR3nt: TGTGCCAGTAGTCAACAGGCGGAGAAGCTTATGAACACTGAAGCTTTCTTT; CDR3aa: CASSQQAEKLMNTEAFF
v_gene: TRBV29-1; abundance: few; j_gene: TRBJ2-1; d_gene: TRBD1; CDR3nt: TGCAGCGTATCGGCAGGGGGTTACAATGAGCAGTTCTTC; CDR3aa: CSVSAGGYNEQFF
v_gene: TRBV4-1; abundance: -; j_gene: TRBJ1-2; d_gene: -; CDR3nt: TGCGCCAGCAGCCAAGATCGCGGAGGAACTAACTATGGCTACACCTTC; CDR3aa: CASSQDRGGTNYGYTF
v_gene: TRBV30; abundance: -; j_gene: TRBJ1-2; d_gene: TRBD1; CDR3nt: TGTGCCTGGAAGGGACAGGGGAGGAACTATGGCTACACCTTC; CDR3aa: CAWKGQGRNYGYTF
v_gene: TRBV6-5; abundance: -; j_gene: TRBJ1-1; d_gene: -; CDR3nt: TGTGCCAGCAGTTCGTCCCCCACTGAAGCTTTCTTT; CDR3aa: CASSSSPTEAFF
v_gene: TRBV28; abundance: -; j_gene: TRBJ1-6; d_gene: -; CDR3nt: TGTGCCAGCAGACTAACCGGGCAGGGGTATTCACCCCTCCACTTT; CDR3aa: CASRLTGQGYSPLHF
v_gene: TRBV19; abundance: -; j_gene: TRBJ1-5; d_gene: -; CDR3nt: TGTGCCAGTAGTATTGGCGGGGGGGCGAGGAGCAATCAGCCCCAGCATTTT; CDR3aa: CASSIGGGARSNQPQHF
v_gene: TRBV5-1; abundance: -; j_gene: TRBJ1-2; d_gene: TRBD1; CDR3nt: TGCGCCAGCAGCTTGGGACAGGGGCGGGACTATGGCTACACCTTC; CDR3aa: CASSLGQGRDYGYTF
v_gene: TRBV11-3; abundance: -; j_gene: TRBJ2-7; d_gene: -; CDR3nt: TGTGCCAGCAGCCCACGGACATACAAGGCACCCGAGCAGTACTTC; CDR3aa: CASSPRTYKAPEQYF
v_gene: TRBV6-1; abundance: -; j_gene: TRBJ2-3; d_gene: TRBD1; CDR3nt: TGTGCCAGCAGTGAGAGGATTACAGGGGTTAGCACAGATACGCAGTATTTT; CDR3aa: CASSERITGVSTDTQYF
v_gene: TRBV5-1; abundance: -; j_gene: TRBJ2-1; d_gene: TRBD2; CDR3nt: TGCGCCAGCAGTTCCGGGACTAGCGGCGTTGAGCAGTTCTTC; CDR3aa: CASSSGTSGVEQFF
v_gene: TRBV30; abundance: -; j_gene: TRBJ1-3; d_gene: -; CDR3nt: TGTGCCGCTCGGGAGGGAGGGCGTACGACTGGAAACACCATATATTTT; CDR3aa: CAAREGGRTTGNTIYF
v_gene: TRBV7-9; abundance: once; j_gene: TRBJ2-3; d_gene: TRBD2; CDR3nt: TGTGCCAGCAAGGCGGGAGGTGGCACAGATACGCAGTATTTT; CDR3aa: CASKAGGGTDTQYF
v_gene: TRBV5-1; abundance: once; j_gene: TRBJ2-2; d_gene: TRBD1; CDR3nt: TGCGCCAGCAGCTGGGGACAGTTCGCGAACACCGGGGAGCTGTTTTTT; CDR3aa: CASSWGQFANTGELFF
v_gene: TRBV7-8; abundance: -; j_gene: TRBJ2-1; d_gene: -; CDR3nt: TGTGCCAGCAGCTTAGCAGACAGGCGCATGGGTGAGCAGTTCTTC; CDR3aa: CASSLADRRMGEQFF
v_gene: TRBV12-3/TRBV12-4; abundance: -; j_gene: TRBJ1-2; d_gene: TRBD1; CDR3nt: TGTGCCAGCAGCCGACAGGGTAGCTATGGCTACACCTTC; CDR3aa: CASSRQGSYGYTF
v_gene: TRBV7-2; abundance: -; j_gene: TRBJ1-1; d_gene: -; CDR3nt: TGTGCCAGCAGCTTAGCTTCAGCAGGGTTGGGCACTGAAGCTTTCTTT; CDR3aa: CASSLASAGLGTEAFF